This is a list of T cell receptor beta chains from one sample in a study of glioma-infiltrating T cells after dendritic cell vaccination. Sequencing was performed with immunoSEQ multiplex PCR; in TCRdb, only in-frame clones are kept and a portion is missing. The sample records 85,000 to 100,000 clones, 80% being singletons. The sequencing used blood, collected after dendritic cell vaccination. Every receptor here comes from a human donor with glioblastoma. Each CDR3 is given with its conserved first and last residue. D genes are given only for firm matches. Size tells how often a clone was seen (once, few, many) or the class of an expanded clone, and some rows leave it out.

V,J,D,size,DNA,CDR3
TRBV6-1,TRBJ2-2,-,-,TGTGCCAGCAGTGAATTCCAGGCTACCGGGGAGCTGTTTTTT,CASSEFQATGELFF
TRBV27,TRBJ2-1,-,-,TGTGCCAGCAGTTCCAATCCTGACAGTAAGAAGCAGTTCTTC,CASSSNPDSKKQFF
TRBV2,TRBJ2-7,-,few,TGTGCCAGCAAAAGGGGCGAGCAGTACTTC,CASKRGEQYF
TRBV10-3,TRBJ1-2,TRBD1,-,TGTGCCATCAGGGGACAGGGTGAGGACTATGGCTACACCTTC,CAIRGQGEDYGYTF
TRBV9,TRBJ1-3,-,-,TGTGCCAGCAGCACCCTGGCCTCTGGAAACACCATATATTTT,CASSTLASGNTIYF
TRBV11-1,TRBJ1-1,TRBD1,few,TGTGCCAGCAGCTTGCACGGGACAGACTCGAACACTGAAGCTTTCTTT,CASSLHGTDSNTEAFF
TRBV6-5,TRBJ1-4,TRBD1,once,TGTGCCAGCAGCAACACTGGGACAGGGAGGGAAAAACTGTTTTTT,CASSNTGTGREKLFF
TRBV2,TRBJ1-4,-,-,TGTGCCAGCAGTTCTACAGGAGCTTCTAATGAAAAACTGTTTTTT,CASSSTGASNEKLFF
TRBV18,TRBJ1-1,TRBD1,once,TGTGCCAGCTCACCATGGGGACAGGGGGCTAGCACTGAAGCTTTCTTT,CASSPWGQGASTEAFF
TRBV5-1,TRBJ2-7,TRBD2,once,TGCGCCAGCAGCCCCGGACTAGCGGGAGGGCCTGGGGCCTACGAGCAGTACTTC,CASSPGLAGGPGAYEQYF
TRBV10-3,TRBJ2-1,TRBD2,-,TGTGCCATCAGTGAAGGGAGTAGCGGGGGTGATGAGCAGTTCTTC,CAISEGSSGGDEQFF
TRBV7-3,TRBJ2-1,TRBD1,-,TGTGCCAGCAGCCGGGACAGTGTATACAATGAGCAGTTCTTC,CASSRDSVYNEQFF
TRBV6-1,TRBJ2-7,TRBD2,-,TGTGCCAGCAGTGCGGGACTAGCGGCCGAGCAGTACTTC,CASSAGLAAEQYF
TRBV28,TRBJ2-3,TRBD2,-,TGTGCCAGCAGTTTGCGGGGGGCCAATACGCAGTATTTT,CASSLRGANTQYF
TRBV7-3,TRBJ2-3,-,few,TGTGCCAGCAGCCAGCATCTCGGGGACACAGATACGCAGTATTTT,CASSQHLGDTDTQYF
TRBV5-1,TRBJ2-1,-,-,TGCGCCAGCAGCTTGAGATCGACAGGCGGCAATGAGCAGTTCTTC,CASSLRSTGGNEQFF
TRBV2,TRBJ2-3,-,-,TGTGCCAGCAGTGAAAGGGTAGCGGAGCTGTGGAGCACAGATACGCAGTATTTT,CASSERVAELWSTDTQYF
TRBV18,TRBJ1-1,-,few,TGTGCCAGCTCACCACAGGGGTGGTACACTGAAGCTTTCTTT,CASSPQGWYTEAFF
TRBV28,TRBJ1-5,TRBD1,-,TGTGCCAGCAGTCTGGACAGGGAGGATCAGCCCCAGCATTTT,CASSLDREDQPQHF
TRBV15,TRBJ2-7,-,-,TGTGCCACCAGCCGATACGCACAAGCGGCCTACGAGCAGTACTTC,CATSRYAQAAYEQYF
TRBV5-1,TRBJ2-7,-,-,TGCGCCAGCAGCTCAGGGGTCGAGCAGTACTTC,CASSSGVEQYF
TRBV6-1,TRBJ1-5,-,once,TGTGCCAGCAGTGTTTTGGGGGCTCAGCCCCAGCATTTT,CASSVLGAQPQHF
TRBV9,TRBJ2-7,TRBD2,once,TGTGCCAGCAGCCCCCGAGTAGCGGGGGGGGATAGCGTTTACGAGCAGTACTTC,CASSPRVAGGDSVYEQYF
TRBV27,TRBJ1-2,TRBD1,-,TGTGCCAGCACCTCATGGGACAGCCTCTATGGTGGCTACACCTTC,CASTSWDSLYGGYTF
TRBV30,TRBJ1-5,-,-,TGTGCCTGGAGTGTACTTGAAAGCAATCAGCCCCAGCATTTT,CAWSVLESNQPQHF
TRBV7-2,TRBJ2-1,TRBD2,-,TGTGCCAGCAGCCGATTAGCGGGAGTTTTAATCAATGAGCAGTTCTTC,CASSRLAGVLINEQFF
TRBV11-2,TRBJ2-5,-,-,TGTGCCAGCAGCTTAATCCGAACAGGGTACCAAGAGACCCAGTACTTC,CASSLIRTGYQETQYF
TRBV10-1,TRBJ2-7,-,-,TGCGCCAGCAGTGAGTCGCGGGAGGGGGGACAGGAGTACTTC,CASSESREGGQEYF
TRBV19,TRBJ2-7,-,-,TGTGCCAGTAGCCCCGAGGAGGGGGCCTTCTACGAGCAGTACTTC,CASSPEEGAFYEQYF
TRBV14,TRBJ2-1,-,-,TGTGCCAGCAGCCCTCGGGGGAGCTCCTACAATGAGCAGTTCTTC,CASSPRGSSYNEQFF
TRBV6-5,TRBJ1-1,-,-,TGTGCCAGCAGTTACTCGAACGACGGGTACACTGAAGCTTTCTTT,CASSYSNDGYTEAFF
TRBV6-1,TRBJ1-5,-,-,TGTGCCAGCAGTGAAGCTGGGCTTGATCAGCCCCAGCATTTT,CASSEAGLDQPQHF
TRBV5-1,TRBJ2-7,-,-,TGCGCCAGCAGCTTCGTTCCTAGGGGGAAACACCCCTCCGAGCAGTACTTC,CASSFVPRGKHPSEQYF
TRBV27,TRBJ1-5,-,-,TGTGCCAGCAGCCCCTGGGGGGGACATCAGCCCCAGCATTTT,CASSPWGGHQPQHF
TRBV6-5,TRBJ2-7,TRBD1,-,TGTGCCAGCAGGGTCGGGACAGGGGCTACCTACGAGCAGTACTTC,CASRVGTGATYEQYF
TRBV2,TRBJ2-3,TRBD2,-,TGTGCCAGCTCTACTAGCGGGGGAAGCACAGATACGCAGTATTTT,CASSTSGGSTDTQYF
TRBV5-6,TRBJ1-2,TRBD1,-,TGTGCCAGCAGCTTGGGACAGGGGGCTTCGTGGGGCTACACCTTC,CASSLGQGASWGYTF
TRBV28,TRBJ1-2,-,-,TGTGCCAGCAGTTTAGCAGGGTCCGGTGTTGGCTACACCTTC,CASSLAGSGVGYTF
TRBV5-1,TRBJ1-4,-,-,TGCGCCAGCAGCTTGGGAGAAGGGGGTCGGGAAAAACTGTTTTTT,CASSLGEGGREKLFF
TRBV2,TRBJ2-1,-,-,TGTGCCAGCAGCCCGGACAGCTCGGAGTTCTTC,CASSPDSSEFF
TRBV9,TRBJ2-4,-,-,TGTGCCAGCAGCGTAGGGATCATGGGAGGGGGGGCCGAAAACATTCAGTACTTC,CASSVGIMGGGAENIQYF
TRBV28,TRBJ1-2,TRBD1,-,TGTGCCAGCAGCCGCCCCGGACAGGGAAGTAGCTATGGCTACACCTTC,CASSRPGQGSSYGYTF
TRBV5-6,TRBJ1-2,-,-,TGTGCCAGCAGCTCCTGGAACAGGCCATATGGCTACACCTTC,CASSSWNRPYGYTF
TRBV9,TRBJ2-7,-,-,TGTGCCAGCAGCCCCCGAGGCAGGGAGGTCGTCTACGAGCAGTACTTC,CASSPRGREVVYEQYF
TRBV9,TRBJ1-1,-,-,TGTGCCAGCAGCCCCTTAAAGACTTTTTACACTGAAGCTTTCTTT,CASSPLKTFYTEAFF
TRBV30,TRBJ2-2,-,-,TGTGCCTGCAACGGACAGTACAACACCGGGGAGCTGTTTTTT,CACNGQYNTGELFF
TRBV5-1,TRBJ2-1,TRBD1,-,TGCGCCAGCAGCTTCTCGTCCGGGACAGGGTCGTATGAGCAGTTCTTC,CASSFSSGTGSYEQFF
TRBV7-2,TRBJ1-5,-,-,TGTGCCAGCAGCCTCTTATCGGGGAACAATCAGCCCCAGCATTTT,CASSLLSGNNQPQHF
TRBV10-3,TRBJ2-7,TRBD2,-,TGTGCCATCAAGGGACTAGCGGGAGACGAGCAGTACTTC,CAIKGLAGDEQYF
TRBV6-1,TRBJ2-3,TRBD2,-,TGTGCCAGCAGTGAAAGGTTGGCTAGCGGACAATTCACAGATACGCAGTATTTT,CASSERLASGQFTDTQYF
TRBV9,TRBJ2-1,TRBD2,-,TGTGCCAGCAGCGTAGTCGGCGGGGGGGGGAATGAGCAGTTCTTC,CASSVVGGGGNEQFF
TRBV19,TRBJ1-2,-,-,TGTGCCAGTAGTACGGGGGGAGTCATTCCCCTCTATGGCTACACCTTC,CASSTGGVIPLYGYTF
TRBV7-3,TRBJ2-1,-,few,TGTGCCAGCAGCGCCGGGACTGCCTACAATGAGCAGTTCTTC,CASSAGTAYNEQFF
TRBV19,TRBJ1-1,TRBD1,-,TGTGCCAGTAGTATAGCCCCCACAGGGGACACTGAAGCTTTCTTT,CASSIAPTGDTEAFF